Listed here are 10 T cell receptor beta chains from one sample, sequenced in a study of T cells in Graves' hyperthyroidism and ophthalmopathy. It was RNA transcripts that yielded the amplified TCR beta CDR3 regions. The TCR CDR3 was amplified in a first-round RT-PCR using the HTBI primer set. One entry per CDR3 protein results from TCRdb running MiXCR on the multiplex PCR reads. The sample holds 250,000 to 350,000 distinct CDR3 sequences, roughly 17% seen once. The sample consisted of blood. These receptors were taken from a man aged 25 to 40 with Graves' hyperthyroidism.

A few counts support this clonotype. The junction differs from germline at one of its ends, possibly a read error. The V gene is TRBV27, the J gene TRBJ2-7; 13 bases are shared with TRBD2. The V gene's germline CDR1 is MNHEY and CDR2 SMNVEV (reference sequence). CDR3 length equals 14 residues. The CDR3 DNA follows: TGTGCCAGCAGTTTGACTAGCGGGAGGTACGAGCAGTGCTTC. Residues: CASSLTSGRYEQCF.

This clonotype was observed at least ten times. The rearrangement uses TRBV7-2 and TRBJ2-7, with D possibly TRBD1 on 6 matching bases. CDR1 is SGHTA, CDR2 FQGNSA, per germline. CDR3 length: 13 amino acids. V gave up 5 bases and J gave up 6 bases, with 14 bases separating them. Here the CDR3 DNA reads TGTGCCAGCAGCACGCAGGAAGGGGGCGAGCAGTACTTC. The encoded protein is CASSTQEGGEQYF.

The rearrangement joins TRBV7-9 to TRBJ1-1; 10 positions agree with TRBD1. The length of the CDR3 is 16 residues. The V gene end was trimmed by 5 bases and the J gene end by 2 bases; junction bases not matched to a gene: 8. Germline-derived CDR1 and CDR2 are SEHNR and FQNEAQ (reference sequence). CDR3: CASSITGTGANTEAFF. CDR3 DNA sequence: TGTGCCAGCAGCATAACCGGGACAGGGGCTAACACTGAAGCTTTCTTT.

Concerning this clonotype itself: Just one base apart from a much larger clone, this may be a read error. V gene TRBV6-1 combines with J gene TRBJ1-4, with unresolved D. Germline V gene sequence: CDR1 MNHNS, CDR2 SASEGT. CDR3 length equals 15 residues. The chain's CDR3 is CASSERAATNEELFF. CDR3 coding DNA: TGTGCCAGCAGTGAACGCGCAGCAACTAATGAAGAACTGTTTTTT.

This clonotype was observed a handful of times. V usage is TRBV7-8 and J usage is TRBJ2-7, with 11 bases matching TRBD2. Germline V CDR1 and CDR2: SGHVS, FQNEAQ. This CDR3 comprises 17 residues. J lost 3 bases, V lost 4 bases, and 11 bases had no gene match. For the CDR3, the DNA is TGTGCCAGCAGCTGCTCACATCTAGCGGGAGGATGCTACGAGCAGTACTTC. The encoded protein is CASSCSHLAGGCYEQYF.

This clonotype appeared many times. The CDR3 DNA sequence: TGCAGTGCTAGGTCGTTGGCCAGATTAAACACTGAAGCTTTCTTT. Its translation: CSARSLARLNTEAFF. This chain joins TRBV20-1 and TRBJ1-1; D call uncertain. V was cut by 3 bases and J by 2 bases, with 16 bases left in between. The germline V gene encodes CDR1 DFQATT and CDR2 SNEGSKA (reference sequence). This CDR3 comprises 15 residues.

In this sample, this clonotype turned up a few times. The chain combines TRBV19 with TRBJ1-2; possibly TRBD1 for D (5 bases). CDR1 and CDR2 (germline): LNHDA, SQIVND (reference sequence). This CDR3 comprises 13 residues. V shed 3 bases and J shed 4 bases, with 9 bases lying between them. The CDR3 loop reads CASSIRGGYGYTF. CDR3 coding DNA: TGTGCCAGTAGTATCCGGGGCGGCTATGGCTACACCTTC.

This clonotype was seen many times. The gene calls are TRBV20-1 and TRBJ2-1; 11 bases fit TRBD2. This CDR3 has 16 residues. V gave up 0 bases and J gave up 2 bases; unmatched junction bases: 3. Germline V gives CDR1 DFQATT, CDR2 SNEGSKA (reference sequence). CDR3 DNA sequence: TGCAGTGCTAGAGACCCGACTAGCGGGGCCTACAATGAGCAGTTCTTC. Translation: CSARDPTSGAYNEQFF.

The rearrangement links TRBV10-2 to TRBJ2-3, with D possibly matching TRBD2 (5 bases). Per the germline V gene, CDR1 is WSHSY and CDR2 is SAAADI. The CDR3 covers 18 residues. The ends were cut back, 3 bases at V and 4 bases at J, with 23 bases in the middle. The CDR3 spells CASSDRGWARGSPDTQYF. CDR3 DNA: TGCGCCAGCAGTGACCGTGGATGGGCCCGAGGGAGCCCAGATACGCAGTATTTT.

The CDR3 region has the DNA TGCAGCGTTGAAGGACTAGCGGGTAGTGCAGATACGCAGTATTTT. It is translated as CSVEGLAGSADTQYF. V gene TRBV29-1 combines with J gene TRBJ2-3; 10 positions agree with TRBD2. Unmatched junction bases numbered 5, after V lost 1 base and J lost 4 bases. Germline V CDR1 and CDR2: SQVTM, ANQGSEA. This CDR3 has 15 residues.